This T cell receptor (beta chain) stems from a study of radiotherapy plus CTLA-4 blockade in lung cancer. In regard to this clone: What it binds is unknown.

Study results and limitations: Response was reportedly best predicted by early blood T cell clone dynamics, with interferon-beta. An expansion of tumor-derived TCR clones occurred in blood after radiotherapy plus ipilimumab.

The protocol was immunoSEQ multiplex PCR, while the TCRdb copy is restricted to in-frame clones and leaves out a portion. The data contain 80,000 to 95,000 clones, roughly four fifths of them singletons. The V gene lost 1 base and the J gene lost 5 bases, with 8 bases spanning the gap. The CDR3 covers 13 residues. Germline CDR1 SNHLY, CDR2 FYNNEI. People whose metastatic non-small-cell lung cancer was chemo-refractory got focal radiation along with CTLA-4 blockade by ipilimumab. The clonotype comes from a human donor with non-small cell lung cancer who had stable disease on radiotherapy plus ipilimumab. This rearrangement joins TRBV2 to TRBJ1-1; D not resolved. Specimen: peripheral blood, collected from a patient treated with radiotherapy plus ipilimumab. The chain's CDR3 is CASSEGGRTEAFF. Here the CDR3 DNA reads TGTGCCAGCAGTGAAGGGGGTCGTACTGAAGCTTTCTTT.